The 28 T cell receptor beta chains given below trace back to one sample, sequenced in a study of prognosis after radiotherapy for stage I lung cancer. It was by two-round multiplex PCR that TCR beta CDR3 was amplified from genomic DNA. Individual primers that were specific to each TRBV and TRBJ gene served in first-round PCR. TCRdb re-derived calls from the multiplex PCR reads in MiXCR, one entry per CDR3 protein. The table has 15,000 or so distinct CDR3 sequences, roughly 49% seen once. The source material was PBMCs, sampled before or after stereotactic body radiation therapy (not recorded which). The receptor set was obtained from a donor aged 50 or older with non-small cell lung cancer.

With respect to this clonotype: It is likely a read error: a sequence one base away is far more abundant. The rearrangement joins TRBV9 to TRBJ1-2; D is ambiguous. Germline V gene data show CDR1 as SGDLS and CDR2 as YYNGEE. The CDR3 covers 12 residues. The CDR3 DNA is TGCGCCAGCAGCTTGGACGGCAATGGCTACACCTTC. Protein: CASSLDGNGYTF.

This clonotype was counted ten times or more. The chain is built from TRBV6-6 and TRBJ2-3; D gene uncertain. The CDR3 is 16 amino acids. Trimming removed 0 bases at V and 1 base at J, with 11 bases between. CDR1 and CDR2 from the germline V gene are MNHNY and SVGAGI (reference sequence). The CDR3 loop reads CASSYSKAGGTDTQYF. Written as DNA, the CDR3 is TGTGCCAGCAGTTACTCGAAGGCAGGTGGCACAGATACGCAGTATTTT.

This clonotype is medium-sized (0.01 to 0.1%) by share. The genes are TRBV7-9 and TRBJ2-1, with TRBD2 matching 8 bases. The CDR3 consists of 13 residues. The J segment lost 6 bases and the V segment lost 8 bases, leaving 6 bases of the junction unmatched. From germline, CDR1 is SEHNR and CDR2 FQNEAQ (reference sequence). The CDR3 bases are TGTGCCAGCCGGCGGGAGGACCTCAATGAGCAGTTCTTC. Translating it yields CASRREDLNEQFF.

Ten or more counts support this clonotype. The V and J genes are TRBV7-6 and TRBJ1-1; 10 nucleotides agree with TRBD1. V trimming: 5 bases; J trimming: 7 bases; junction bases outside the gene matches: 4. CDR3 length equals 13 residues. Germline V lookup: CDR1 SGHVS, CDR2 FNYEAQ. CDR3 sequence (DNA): TGTGCCAGCAGCCTATGGGACAGGGGTGAAGCTTTCTTT. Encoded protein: CASSLWDRGEAFF.

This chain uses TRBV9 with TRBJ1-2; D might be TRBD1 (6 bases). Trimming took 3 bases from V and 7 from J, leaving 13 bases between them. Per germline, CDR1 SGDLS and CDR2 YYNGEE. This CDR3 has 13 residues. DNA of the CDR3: TGTGCCAGCAGCGCAACACAGGGAATTGGCTACACCTTC. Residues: CASSATQGIGYTF.

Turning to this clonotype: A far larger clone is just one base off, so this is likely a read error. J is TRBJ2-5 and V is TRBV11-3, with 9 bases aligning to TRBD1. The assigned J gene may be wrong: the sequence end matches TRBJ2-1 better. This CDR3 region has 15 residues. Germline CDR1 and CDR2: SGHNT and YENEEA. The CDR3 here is CASSDNRGRGCEQFF. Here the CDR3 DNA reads TGTGCCAGCAGCGATAACAGGGGGCGAGGGTGCGAGCAGTTCTTC.

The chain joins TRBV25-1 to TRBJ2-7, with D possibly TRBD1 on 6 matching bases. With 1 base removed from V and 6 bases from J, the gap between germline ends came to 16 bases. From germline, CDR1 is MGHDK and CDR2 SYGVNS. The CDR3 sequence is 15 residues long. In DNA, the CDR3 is TGTGCCAGCAGTGAATTTAGGACAGAGTACAGCGAGCAGTACTTC. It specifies CASSEFRTEYSEQYF.

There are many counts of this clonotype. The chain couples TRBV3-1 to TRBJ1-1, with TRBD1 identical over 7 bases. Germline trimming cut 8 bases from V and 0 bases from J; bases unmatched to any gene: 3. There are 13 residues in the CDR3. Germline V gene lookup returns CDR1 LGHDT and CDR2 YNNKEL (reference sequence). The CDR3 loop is CASWDSMNTEAFF. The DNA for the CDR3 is TGTGCCAGCTGGGACAGTATGAACACTGAAGCTTTCTTT.

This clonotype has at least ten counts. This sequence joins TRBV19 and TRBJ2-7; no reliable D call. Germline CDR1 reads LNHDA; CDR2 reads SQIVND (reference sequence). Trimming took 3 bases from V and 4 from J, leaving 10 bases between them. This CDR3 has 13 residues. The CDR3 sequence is CASSIIGGYEQYF. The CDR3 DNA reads TGTGCCAGTAGTATCATTGGCGGATACGAGCAGTACTTC.

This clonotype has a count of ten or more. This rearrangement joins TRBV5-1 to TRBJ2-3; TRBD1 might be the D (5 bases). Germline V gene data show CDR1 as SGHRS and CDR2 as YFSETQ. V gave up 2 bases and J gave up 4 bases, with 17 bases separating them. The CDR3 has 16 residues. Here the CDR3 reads CASSLAIDSQSDTQYF. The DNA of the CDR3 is TGCGCCAGCAGCTTAGCAATTGACAGCCAGTCAGATACGCAGTATTTT.

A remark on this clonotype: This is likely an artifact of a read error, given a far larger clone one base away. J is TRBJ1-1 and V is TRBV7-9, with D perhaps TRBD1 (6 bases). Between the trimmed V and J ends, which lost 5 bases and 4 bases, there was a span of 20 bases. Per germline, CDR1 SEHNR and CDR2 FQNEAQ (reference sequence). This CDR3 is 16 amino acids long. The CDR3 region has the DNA TGTGCCAGCAGCAAAAGTACAGGGTTTTCGGGCACTGAAGCTTTCTTT. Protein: CASSKSTGFSGTEAFF.

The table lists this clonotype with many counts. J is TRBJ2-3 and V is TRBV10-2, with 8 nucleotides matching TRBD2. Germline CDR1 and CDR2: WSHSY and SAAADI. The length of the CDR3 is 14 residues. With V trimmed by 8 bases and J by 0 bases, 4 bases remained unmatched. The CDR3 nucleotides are TGCGCCAGCGCCTCTAGCGGGAGCACAGATACGCAGTATTTT. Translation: CASASSGSTDTQYF.

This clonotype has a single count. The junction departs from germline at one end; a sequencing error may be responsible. Here the CDR3 DNA reads TGCGCCAACAGTGGGGGGGGACAGGGGAAAAACAATGAGCAGTTCTTC. This codes for CANSGGGQGKNNEQFF. The J gene is TRBJ2-1, the V gene TRBV28, with 10 bases fitting TRBD1. From germline, CDR1 is MDHEN and CDR2 SYDVKM. The CDR3 is 16 residues long.

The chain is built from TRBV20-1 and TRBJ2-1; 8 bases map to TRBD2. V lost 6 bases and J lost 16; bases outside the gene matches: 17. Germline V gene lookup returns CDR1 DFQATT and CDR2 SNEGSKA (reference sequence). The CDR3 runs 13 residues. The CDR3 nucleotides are TGCAGTGCGGTTAGCGGGGCCGACAATGATCATTTCTTC. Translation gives CSAVSGADNDHFF.

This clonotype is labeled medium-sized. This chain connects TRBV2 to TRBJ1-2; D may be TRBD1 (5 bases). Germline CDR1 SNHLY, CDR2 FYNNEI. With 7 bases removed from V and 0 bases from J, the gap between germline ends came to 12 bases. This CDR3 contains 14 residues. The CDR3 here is CASKTDRSNYGYTF. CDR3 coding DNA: TGTGCCAGCAAGACAGACCGATCTAACTATGGCTACACCTTC.

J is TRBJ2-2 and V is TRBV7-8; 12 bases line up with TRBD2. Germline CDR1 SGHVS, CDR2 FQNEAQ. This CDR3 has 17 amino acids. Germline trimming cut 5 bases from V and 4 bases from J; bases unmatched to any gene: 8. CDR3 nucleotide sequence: TGTGCCAGCAGCCGCATTCGACTAGCGGGAGTCACCGGGGAGCTGTTTTTT. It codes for CASSRIRLAGVTGELFF.

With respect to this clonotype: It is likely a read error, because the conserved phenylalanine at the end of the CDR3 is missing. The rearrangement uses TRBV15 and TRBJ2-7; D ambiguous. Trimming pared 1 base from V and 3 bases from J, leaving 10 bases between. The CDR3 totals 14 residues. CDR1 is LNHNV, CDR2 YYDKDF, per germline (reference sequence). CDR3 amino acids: CATSRARRDYEQYL. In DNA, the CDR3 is TGTGCCACCAGCAGAGCCCGAAGGGACTACGAGCAGTACTTG.

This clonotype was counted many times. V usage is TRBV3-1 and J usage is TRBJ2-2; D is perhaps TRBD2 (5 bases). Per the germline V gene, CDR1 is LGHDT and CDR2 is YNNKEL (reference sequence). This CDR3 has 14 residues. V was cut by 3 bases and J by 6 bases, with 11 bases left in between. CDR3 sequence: CASSQVWGAGELFF. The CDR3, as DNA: TGTGCCAGCAGCCAGGTCTGGGGAGCCGGGGAGCTGTTTTTT.

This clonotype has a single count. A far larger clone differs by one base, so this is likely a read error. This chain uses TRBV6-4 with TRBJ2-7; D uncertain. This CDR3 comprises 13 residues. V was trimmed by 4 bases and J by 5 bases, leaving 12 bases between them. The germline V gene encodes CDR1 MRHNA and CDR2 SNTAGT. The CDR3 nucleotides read TGTGCCAGCAGTGCCAGGTACGTAAACGAGCAGTACTTC. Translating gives CASSARYVNEQYF.

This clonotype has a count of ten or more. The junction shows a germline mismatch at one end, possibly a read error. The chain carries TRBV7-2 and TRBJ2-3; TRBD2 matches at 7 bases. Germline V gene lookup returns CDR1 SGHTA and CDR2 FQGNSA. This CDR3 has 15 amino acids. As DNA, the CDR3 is TGTGTCAGCAGCTTCCCAGCGGGGCCAACAGATACGCAGTATTTT. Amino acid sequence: CVSSFPAGPTDTQYF.

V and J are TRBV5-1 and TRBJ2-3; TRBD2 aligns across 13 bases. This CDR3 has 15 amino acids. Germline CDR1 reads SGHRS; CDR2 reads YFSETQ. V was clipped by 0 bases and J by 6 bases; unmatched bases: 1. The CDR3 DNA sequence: TGCGCCAGCAGCTTGGAGACTAGCGGGAGGGATACGCAGTATTTT. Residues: CASSLETSGRDTQYF.

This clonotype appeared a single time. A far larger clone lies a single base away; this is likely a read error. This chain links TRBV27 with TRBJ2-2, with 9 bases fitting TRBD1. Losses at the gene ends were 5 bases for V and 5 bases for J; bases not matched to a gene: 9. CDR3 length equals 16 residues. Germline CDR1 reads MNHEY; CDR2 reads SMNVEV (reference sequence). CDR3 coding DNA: TGTGCCAGCAGTGACACCGGGACAGGGTTTACCGGGGAGCTGTTTTTT. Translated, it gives CASSDTGTGFTGELFF.

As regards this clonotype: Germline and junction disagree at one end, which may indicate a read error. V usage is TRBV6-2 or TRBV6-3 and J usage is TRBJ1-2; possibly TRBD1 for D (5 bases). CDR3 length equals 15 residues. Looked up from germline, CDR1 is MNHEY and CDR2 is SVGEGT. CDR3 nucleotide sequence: TGTGCCAGCATTTACTCGTGGGCCCAGGGTCGGGGCTACACCTTC. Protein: CASIYSWAQGRGYTF.

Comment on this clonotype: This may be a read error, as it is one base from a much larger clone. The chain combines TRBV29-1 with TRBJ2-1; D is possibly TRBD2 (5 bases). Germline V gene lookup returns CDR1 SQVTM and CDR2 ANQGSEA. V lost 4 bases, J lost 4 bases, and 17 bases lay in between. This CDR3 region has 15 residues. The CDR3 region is CSVVIGVAGYNEQFF. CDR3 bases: TGCAGCGTTGTAATCGGGGTGGCCGGATACAATGAGCAGTTCTTC.

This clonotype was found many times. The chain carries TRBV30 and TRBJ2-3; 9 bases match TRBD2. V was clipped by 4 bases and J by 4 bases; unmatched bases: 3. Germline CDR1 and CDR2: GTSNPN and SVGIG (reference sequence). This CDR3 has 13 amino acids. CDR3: CAWTSGTPDTQYF. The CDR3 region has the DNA TGTGCCTGGACTAGCGGGACCCCAGATACGCAGTATTTT.

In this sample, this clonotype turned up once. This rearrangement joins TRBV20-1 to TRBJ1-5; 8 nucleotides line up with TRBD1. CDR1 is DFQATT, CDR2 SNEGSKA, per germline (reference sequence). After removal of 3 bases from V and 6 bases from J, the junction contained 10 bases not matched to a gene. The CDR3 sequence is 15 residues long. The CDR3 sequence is CSARPMDRDLQPQHF. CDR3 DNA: TGCAGTGCTAGGCCGATGGACAGGGACCTTCAGCCCCAGCATTTT.

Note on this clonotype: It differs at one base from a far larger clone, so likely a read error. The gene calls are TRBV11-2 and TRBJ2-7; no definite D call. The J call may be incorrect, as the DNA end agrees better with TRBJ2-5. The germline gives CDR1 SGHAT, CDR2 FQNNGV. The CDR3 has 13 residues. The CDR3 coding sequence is TGTGCCATCAGCTTAGGGTTAGAAGAGACCCAGTACTTC. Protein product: CAISLGLEETQYF.

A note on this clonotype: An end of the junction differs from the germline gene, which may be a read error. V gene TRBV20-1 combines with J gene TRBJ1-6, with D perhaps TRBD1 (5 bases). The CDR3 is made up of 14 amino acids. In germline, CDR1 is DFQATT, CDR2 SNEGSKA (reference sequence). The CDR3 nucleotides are TGCAGTGCTAGTGTGGCCGGGGCCAATTCACCCCTCTACTTT. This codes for CSASVAGANSPLYF.